This TCR beta chain was profiled in a study of T cell responses to AZD1222 COVID-19 vaccine. The study's findings and limits: Close to half of spike-specific TCRs reportedly recognize unmutated variant regions. Donor demographics were predominantly white British with a female majority; clonal diversity may be underestimated. Compared with day 0, the breadth and depth of the Spike-specific TCR repertoire rose significantly after two doses of AZD1222.

Both about-4-week and about-12-week second-dose recipients were combined. Method: immunoSEQ multiplex PCR; TCRdb's copy keeps in-frame clones and lacks some. The repertoire has some 42,000 clones, 80% to 85% of them found once; the top ten carry approximately 20%. Germline-derived CDR1 and CDR2 are LGHDT and YNNKEL (reference sequence). J was trimmed by 14 bases and V by 0 bases; bases with no gene match: 9. The CDR3 consists of 14 residues. This clone was seen a handful of times. As yet, its antigen is unknown. V is TRBV3-1 (or the pseudogene TRBV3-2) and J is TRBJ2-1; 8 bases fit TRBD2. This receptor was obtained from an adult who received the AZD1222 COVID-19 vaccine. The source material was peripheral blood, sampled 28 days after the second AZD1222 dose. CDR3 amino acids: CASSQDQREAGEFF. The CDR3 nucleotides read TGTGCCAGCAGCCAAGATCAACGGGAAGCGGGGGAGTTCTTC.